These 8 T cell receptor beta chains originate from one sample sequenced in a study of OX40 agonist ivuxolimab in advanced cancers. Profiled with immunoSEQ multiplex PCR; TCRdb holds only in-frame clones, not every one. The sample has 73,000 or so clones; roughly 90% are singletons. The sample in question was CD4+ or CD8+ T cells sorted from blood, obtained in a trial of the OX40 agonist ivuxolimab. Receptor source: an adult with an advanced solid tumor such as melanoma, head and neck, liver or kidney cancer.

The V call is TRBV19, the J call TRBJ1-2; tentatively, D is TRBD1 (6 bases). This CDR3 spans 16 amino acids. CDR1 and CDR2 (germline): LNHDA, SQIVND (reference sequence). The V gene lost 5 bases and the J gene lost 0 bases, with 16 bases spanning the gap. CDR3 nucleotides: TGTGCCAGTAGTTCCGGGGGGCAGTCTGCTAACTATGGCTACACCTTC. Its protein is CASSSGGQSANYGYTF.

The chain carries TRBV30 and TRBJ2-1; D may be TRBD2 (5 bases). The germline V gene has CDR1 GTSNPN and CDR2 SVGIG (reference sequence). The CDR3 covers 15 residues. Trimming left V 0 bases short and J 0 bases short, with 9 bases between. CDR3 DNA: TGTGCCTGGAGTGTATTTGGGAGCTCCTACAATGAGCAGTTCTTC. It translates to CAWSVFGSSYNEQFF.

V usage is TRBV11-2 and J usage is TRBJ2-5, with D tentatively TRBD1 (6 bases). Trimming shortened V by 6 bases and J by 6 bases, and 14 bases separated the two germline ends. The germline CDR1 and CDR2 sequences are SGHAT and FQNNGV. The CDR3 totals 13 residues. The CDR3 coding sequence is TGTGCCAGCAGTGAACAGGGATTGAAGACCCAGTACTTC. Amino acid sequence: CASSEQGLKTQYF.

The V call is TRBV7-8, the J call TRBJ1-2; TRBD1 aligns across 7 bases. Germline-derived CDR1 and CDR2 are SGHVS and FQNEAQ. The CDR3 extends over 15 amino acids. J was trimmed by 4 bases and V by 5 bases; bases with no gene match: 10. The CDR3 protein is CASSVTGLSSYGYTF. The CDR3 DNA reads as TGTGCCAGCAGCGTGACAGGGCTGTCCAGCTATGGCTACACCTTC.

CDR3 bases: TGTGCCAGCAGCCAACGAGACTTAGAGCCCCAGCATTTT. This codes for CASSQRDLEPQHF. This chain connects TRBV7-9 to TRBJ1-5, with D uncertain. The CDR3 is made up of 13 amino acids. CDR1 SEHNR and CDR2 FQNEAQ come from the germline V gene (reference sequence). Trimming left V 5 bases short and J 8 bases short, with 13 bases between.

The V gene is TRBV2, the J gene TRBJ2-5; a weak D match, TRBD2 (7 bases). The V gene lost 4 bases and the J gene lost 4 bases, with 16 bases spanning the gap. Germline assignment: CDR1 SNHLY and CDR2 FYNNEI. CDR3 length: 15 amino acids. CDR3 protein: CASSGLGGAGETQYF. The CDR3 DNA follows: TGTGCCAGCAGTGGGCTTGGGGGGGCTGGAGAGACCCAGTACTTC.

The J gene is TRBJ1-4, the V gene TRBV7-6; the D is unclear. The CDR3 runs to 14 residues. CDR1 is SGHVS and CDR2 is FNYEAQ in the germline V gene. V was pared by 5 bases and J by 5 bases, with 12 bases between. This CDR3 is CASSPTQSNEKLFF. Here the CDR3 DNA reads TGTGCCAGCAGCCCAACACAGAGCAATGAAAAACTGTTTTTT.

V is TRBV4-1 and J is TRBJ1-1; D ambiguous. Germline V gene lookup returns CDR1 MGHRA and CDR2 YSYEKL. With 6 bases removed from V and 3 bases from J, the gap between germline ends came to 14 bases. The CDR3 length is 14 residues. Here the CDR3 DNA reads TGCGCCAGCAGGCGCCAGGTCCTGGACACTGAAGCTTTCTTT. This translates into CASRRQVLDTEAFF.